This TCR beta chain originates from a study of T cells in tuberculosis. Study as a whole: PBMC were archived before or within 7 days of starting treatment. Notes on the study in general: Smaller distances to GMM-specific TCRs suggested their expansion in active tuberculosis.

The protocol was immunoSEQ multiplex PCR, while the TCRdb copy is restricted to in-frame clones and leaves out a portion. The sample comprises 25,000 to 35,000 clones, just over 90% of which are singletons, and 6.5% to 9% rests with the top ten. A remark on this clone: The antigen remains undetermined.

Sample time point: new active TB diagnosis, blood taken before or within 7 days of starting treatment. Unsorted cryopreserved PBMC were sequenced, averaging around 100,000 T cells per clinical donor. The CDR3 length is 15 residues. J lost 7 bases, V lost 3 bases, and 8 bases had no gene match. The V gene's germline CDR1 is SGHAT and CDR2 FQNNGV. This rearrangement joins TRBV11-2 to TRBJ2-1; 8 bases are shared with TRBD2. The receptor's source is an adult with tuberculosis. Some clones in this sample may be carry-over from other donors' samples. Sequences were derived from PBMCs, sampled at tuberculosis diagnosis. CDR3 DNA sequence: TGTGCCAGCAGCTTGACGGGGGGGCTTCGAAATGAGCAGTTCTTC. It specifies CASSLTGGLRNEQFF.